These T cell receptor beta chains were read from a single sample in a study of CD8 T cells in Susac syndrome. TCRdb independently ran MiXCR on the immunoSEQ multiplex PCR reads; one entry per CDR3 protein. The top ten clones hold about 0.11% of a sample with some 100,000 distinct CDR3 sequences, about nine tenths of them seen once. Specimen: CD8+ T cells from PBMCs. The origin of the receptors is a human donor in good health. Both conserved end residues are part of each CDR3. D genes are given only for firm matches. Not every row has a clone size; where given, it reads once, few, many or a size class.

clone size: -
V gene: TRBV9
D gene: TRBD1
J gene: TRBJ2-5
CDR3 protein: CASSVGGTGHETQYF
CDR3 DNA: TGTGCCAGCAGCGTAGGGGGGACAGGGCATGAGACCCAGTACTTC

clone size: -
V gene: TRBV7-9
D gene: -
J gene: TRBJ1-3
CDR3 protein: CASSPTENTIYF
CDR3 DNA: TGTGCCAGCAGCCCCACAGAAAACACCATATATTTT

clone size: -
V gene: TRBV5-1
D gene: -
J gene: TRBJ2-7
CDR3 protein: CASSISGAGYEQYF
CDR3 DNA: TGCGCCAGCAGCATTAGCGGAGCGGGCTACGAGCAGTACTTC

clone size: -
V gene: TRBV20-1
D gene: -
J gene: TRBJ1-6
CDR3 protein: CSASLTGNNSPLHF
CDR3 DNA: TGCAGTGCTAGCCTCACAGGGAACAATTCACCCCTCCACTTT

clone size: -
V gene: TRBV11-1
D gene: -
J gene: TRBJ1-6
CDR3 protein: CASSQDRNSPLHF
CDR3 DNA: TGTGCCAGCAGCCAGGACCGGAATTCACCCCTCCACTTT

clone size: few
V gene: TRBV5-1
D gene: -
J gene: TRBJ2-7
CDR3 protein: CASSLGSGGLRNYEQYF
CDR3 DNA: TGCGCCAGCAGCTTGGGCAGTGGGGGACTGAGAAACTACGAGCAGTACTTC

clone size: -
V gene: TRBV12-5
D gene: -
J gene: TRBJ2-7
CDR3 protein: CASGLDFNRSYEQYF
CDR3 DNA: TGTGCTAGTGGTTTGGACTTCAATCGATCCTACGAGCAGTACTTC

clone size: -
V gene: TRBV7-9
D gene: TRBD1
J gene: TRBJ2-7
CDR3 protein: CASSLQGAYGEQYF
CDR3 DNA: TGTGCCAGCAGCTTACAGGGGGCGTACGGCGAGCAGTACTTC

clone size: -
V gene: TRBV5-1
D gene: TRBD2
J gene: TRBJ2-1
CDR3 protein: CASSPTSGRASYNEQFF
CDR3 DNA: TGCGCCAGCAGCCCTACTAGCGGGAGGGCATCCTACAATGAGCAGTTCTTC

clone size: -
V gene: TRBV5-1
D gene: -
J gene: TRBJ2-1
CDR3 protein: CASSSQGPPQGEQFF
CDR3 DNA: TGCGCCAGCAGCTCCCAGGGGCCGCCCCAGGGTGAGCAGTTCTTC

clone size: -
V gene: TRBV5-1
D gene: TRBD1
J gene: TRBJ2-7
CDR3 protein: CASSLVDRAEQYF
CDR3 DNA: TGCGCCAGCAGCTTGGTAGACAGGGCCGAGCAGTACTTC

clone size: -
V gene: TRBV27
D gene: TRBD2
J gene: TRBJ2-7
CDR3 protein: CASSLSASGGQAYEQYF
CDR3 DNA: TGTGCCAGCAGTTTATCGGCTAGCGGGGGTCAGGCCTACGAGCAGTACTTC

clone size: -
V gene: TRBV10-3
D gene: -
J gene: TRBJ1-5
CDR3 protein: CAISDPSWGNQPQHF
CDR3 DNA: TGTGCCATCAGTGATCCGTCGTGGGGGAATCAGCCCCAGCATTTT

clone size: -
V gene: TRBV7-3
D gene: TRBD1
J gene: TRBJ1-1
CDR3 protein: CASSQGGEAFF
CDR3 DNA: TGTGCCAGCAGCCAGGGGGGTGAAGCTTTCTTT

clone size: few
V gene: TRBV7-2
D gene: TRBD1
J gene: TRBJ1-2
CDR3 protein: CASSRERGLGYGYTF
CDR3 DNA: TGTGCCAGCAGCCGAGAGAGGGGGCTTGGCTATGGCTACACCTTC

clone size: -
V gene: TRBV7-2
D gene: -
J gene: TRBJ1-2
CDR3 protein: CASSPYGAGYTF
CDR3 DNA: TGTGCCAGCAGCCCCTACGGGGCTGGCTACACCTTC